These 15 T cell receptor beta chains came from one sample sequenced in a study of blood T cell repertoires in COVID-19. The assay was immunoSEQ multiplex PCR, and TCRdb's table has in-frame clones only and misses some. Of roughly 100,000 clones listed, about four fifths were seen once; the top ten hold roughly 37%. Material for sequencing was peripheral blood. These TCRs come from a man at least 80 years old with acute or convalescent COVID-19.

The chain uses TRBV6-5 and TRBJ2-7; perhaps TRBD1 as D (6 bases). The CDR3 has 15 residues. CDR1 MNHEY and CDR2 SVGAGI come from the germline V gene. The ends were cut back, 6 bases at V and 0 bases at J, with 15 bases in the middle. The CDR3 region has the DNA TGTGCCAGCAGCAACCTACAGGGTGGCTCCTACGAGCAGTACTTC. Translating gives CASSNLQGGSYEQYF.

This clone was observed once. V gene TRBV6-5 combines with J gene TRBJ2-7, with 7 bases aligning to TRBD2. V was pared by 8 bases and J by 4 bases, with 11 bases of the junction left unmatched. Per the germline V gene, CDR1 is MNHEY and CDR2 is SVGAGI. CDR3 length: 14 amino acids. The CDR3 DNA is TGTGCCAGCGAAAAACCGGGACTAAAATACGAGCAGTACTTC. Translated: CASEKPGLKYEQYF.

The chain couples TRBV6-2 or TRBV6-3 to TRBJ2-1, with D hard to call. The CDR3 is 16 amino acids. The V end lost 3 bases, the J end lost 10 bases, and 22 bases lay between the germline ends. Germline CDR1 is MNHEY and CDR2 is SVGEGT. The CDR3 is CASSYQAGAYGSEQFF. CDR3 nucleotides: TGTGCCAGCAGTTATCAGGCTGGTGCCTACGGTTCGGAGCAGTTCTTC.

V is TRBV28 and J is TRBJ1-5, with a weak D call TRBD1 (5 bases). This CDR3 is 15 amino acids long. Trimming removed 3 bases from V and 7 bases from J, with 16 bases in between. The germline gives CDR1 MDHEN, CDR2 SYDVKM. CDR3 nucleotides: TGTGCCAGCAGTTTTAATGGGAGGGGCCGGCAGCCCCAGCATTTT. Translation: CASSFNGRGRQPQHF.

The chain couples TRBV28 to TRBJ2-1, with D perhaps matching TRBD2 (5 bases). V was clipped by 9 bases and J by 10 bases, with 22 bases between them. The length of the CDR3 is 14 residues. Looked up from germline, CDR1 is MDHEN and CDR2 is SYDVKM. The CDR3 is CASYEPTSSREQFF. CDR3 coding DNA: TGTGCCAGTTATGAACCAACTAGTTCTCGGGAGCAGTTCTTC.

In this sample, this clone turned up a few times. V gene TRBV2 combines with J gene TRBJ2-3; no definite D call. CDR1 and CDR2 (germline): SNHLY, FYNNEI. V was cut by 6 bases and J by 0 bases, with 13 bases left in between. CDR3 size: 15 residues. The CDR3 bases are TGTGCCAGCAGAAATTACCGAACTAGCACAGATACGCAGTATTTT. It translates to CASRNYRTSTDTQYF. The entire variable domain, with the rest obtained from reference TRBV2 and TRBJ2-3, is as follows: EPEVTQTPSHQVTQMGQEVILRCVPISNHLYFYWYRQILGQKVEFLVSFYNNEISEKSEIFDDQFSVERPDGSNFTLKIRSTKLEDSAMYFCASRNYRTSTDTQYFGPGTRLTVL.

This clone occurred once. The rearrangement joins TRBV29-1 to TRBJ2-3; 11 positions agree with TRBD2. Germline V CDR1 and CDR2: SQVTM, ANQGSEA. This CDR3 is built from 14 residues. V shed 7 bases, J shed 3 bases, and the junction held 6 bases outside the gene matches. CDR3: CSGGLAGMTDTQYF. The CDR3 DNA sequence: TGCAGCGGTGGACTAGCGGGCATGACAGATACGCAGTATTTT.

The chain links TRBV11-2 to TRBJ1-6, with unresolved D. The germline V gene has CDR1 SGHAT and CDR2 FQNNGV. Deletions cut 1 base from V and 8 bases from J, with 12 bases between. CDR3 size: 15 residues. CDR3 nucleotide sequence: TGTGCCAGCAGCTTAGGGCGGCCGGAGGATTCACCCCTCCACTTT. Translated: CASSLGRPEDSPLHF. Together with reference TRBV11-2 and TRBJ1-6, the CDR3 gives the full variable domain: EAGVAQSPRYKIIEKRQSVAFWCNPISGHATLYWYQQILGQGPKLLIQFQNNGVVDDSQLPKDRFSAERLKGVDSTLKIQPAKLEDSAVYLCASSLGRPEDSPLHFGNGTRLTVT.

The chain combines TRBV7-2 with TRBJ2-7; 10 bases line up with TRBD2. Germline CDR1 SGHTA, CDR2 FQGNSA. With 2 bases clipped from V and 3 bases from J, the junction kept 4 bases outside the gene matches. CDR3 length: 15 residues. CDR3 in amino acids: CASSLPASGSYEQYF. The CDR3 nucleotides read TGTGCCAGCAGCTTACCGGCTAGCGGGAGCTACGAGCAGTACTTC. The full variable domain, with the rest looked up from reference TRBV7-2 and TRBJ2-7, is GAGVSQSPSNKVTEKGKDVELRCDPISGHTALYWYRQSLGQGLEFLIYFQGNSAPDKSGLPSDRFSAERTGGSVSTLTIQRTQQEDSAVYLCASSLPASGSYEQYFGPGTRLTVT.

The rearrangement uses TRBV6-5 and TRBJ2-2; 7 nucleotides agree with TRBD2. The CDR3 length is 15 residues. Trimming removed 6 bases from V and 2 bases from J; junction bases left unmatched: 6. Germline V gene data show CDR1 as MNHEY and CDR2 as SVGAGI. The DNA of the CDR3 is TGTGCCAGCAGGGGTCTAGCGGCTAACACCGGGGAGCTGTTTTTT. As protein: CASRGLAANTGELFF.

The chain recombines TRBV5-6 with TRBJ1-3; 8 bases are shared with TRBD1. The germline V gene encodes CDR1 SGHDT and CDR2 YYEEEE. Germline trimming cut 6 bases from V and 3 bases from J; bases unmatched to any gene: 8. The CDR3 is made up of 15 amino acids. The CDR3 DNA is TGTGCCAGCAAACCATTAGACAGGGGTGGAAACACCATATATTTT. Its translation: CASKPLDRGGNTIYF.

The genes are TRBV6-6 and TRBJ1-6; 8 bases are shared with TRBD1. The trim removed 4 bases at V and 9 bases at J, leaving 8 bases unmatched. Germline V CDR1 and CDR2: MNHNY, SVGAGI (reference sequence). The length of the CDR3 is 15 residues. For the CDR3, the DNA is TGTGCCAGCAGTTCAGACAGGGGTGAGAGTTCACCCCTCCACTTT. Its translation is CASSSDRGESSPLHF.

The genes are TRBV29-1 and TRBJ1-2; the D is unclear. The CDR3 spans 14 residues. The V end was cut by 0 bases, the J end by 6 bases, with 14 bases between. From germline, CDR1 is SQVTM and CDR2 ANQGSEA. CDR3 DNA sequence: TGCAGCGTTGAAGACCGTTTCCTAGCCCATGGCTACACCTTC. It yields the protein CSVEDRFLAHGYTF.

The chain has TRBV7-3 and TRBJ2-5, with D possibly matching TRBD1 (5 bases). The germline CDR1 and CDR2 sequences are SGHTA and FQGTGA. The CDR3 sequence is 13 residues long. V lost 2 bases and J lost 4, with 8 bases in between. CDR3 amino acids: CASSLSGPETQYF. As DNA, the CDR3 is TGTGCCAGCAGCTTATCAGGGCCAGAGACCCAGTACTTC.

The rearrangement uses TRBV3-1 (or the pseudogene TRBV3-2) and TRBJ1-1, with 9 bases fitting TRBD1. The CDR3 is 16 residues long. Germline V lookup: CDR1 LGHDT, CDR2 YNNKEL (reference sequence). Trimming cost V 6 bases and J 7 bases; bases outside gene matches: 15. In DNA form, the CDR3 reads TGTGCCAGCAGTCGAACCGGGACAGGGAGAGTCGGTGAAGCTTTCTTT. It specifies CASSRTGTGRVGEAFF.